Each of the 25 T cell receptor beta chains below was sequenced from the same sample in a study of human T cells and chemical hapten exposure. Via MiXCR, TCRdb re-called the RACE reads, giving one row per CDR3 protein. The sample yields about 190,000 distinct CDR3 sequences, under 30% seen once. Described time point: patch test 3, about 24 weeks after DPC sensitization. Sample treatment: therapeutic diphenylcyclopropenone sensitization with weekly scalp DPC. The sample was whole blood, taken in connection with sensitization to the hapten diphenylcyclopropenone (DPC). The receptors were sampled from a woman in her thirties or forties with alopecia areata. Some clones in this sample may be carry-over from other donors' samples.

This chain connects TRBV29-1 to TRBJ2-3, with 7 bases lining up with TRBD2. V lost 6 bases, J lost 4 bases, and 7 bases stayed unmatched. Germline V CDR1 and CDR2: SQVTM, ANQGSEA. The CDR3 extends over 13 amino acids. The CDR3: CSVGGTSADTQYF. In DNA, the CDR3 is TGCAGCGTGGGGGGGACTTCGGCAGATACGCAGTATTTT.

In this sample, this clonotype turned up a few times. The rearrangement links TRBV10-3 to TRBJ1-4, with no clear D. This CDR3 contains 12 residues. The ends were cut back, 5 bases at V and 7 bases at J, with 8 bases in the middle. Germline loops: CDR1 ENHRY, CDR2 SYGVKD. CDR3 bases: TGTGCCATCAGTCCGACGGGTGAAAAACTGTTTTTT. It encodes CAISPTGEKLFF.

This clonotype was found a few times. V gene TRBV6-5 combines with J gene TRBJ2-2; either TRBD1 or TRBD2 may fit D (6 bases each). The CDR3 has 18 amino acids. Trimming took 0 bases from V and 2 from J, leaving 16 bases between them. In germline, CDR1 is MNHEY, CDR2 SVGAGI. CDR3 DNA sequence: TGTGCCAGCAGTTACTCGGTAGTGGGGGGCTACAACACCGGGGAGCTGTTTTTT. It yields the protein CASSYSVVGGYNTGELFF.

The V and J genes are TRBV28 and TRBJ2-1; either TRBD1 or TRBD2 may supply D (7 bases each). The CDR3 has 15 amino acids. The germline V gene encodes CDR1 MDHEN and CDR2 SYDVKM. Trimming cost V 8 bases and J 9 bases, with 23 bases left between them. The CDR3 loop is CASYSVAQGGSEQFF. CDR3 coding DNA: TGTGCCAGCTATTCCGTCGCGCAGGGGGGGAGTGAGCAGTTCTTC. The full variable domain, with the rest looked up from reference TRBV28 and TRBJ2-1, is DVKVTQSSRYLVKRTGEKVFLECVQDMDHENMFWYRQDPGLGLRLIYFSYDVKMKEKGDIPEGYSVSREKKERFSLILESASTNQTSMYLCASYSVAQGGSEQFFGPGTRLTVL.

J is TRBJ1-5 and V is TRBV28; D may be TRBD1 (6 bases). From germline, CDR1 is MDHEN and CDR2 SYDVKM. V was trimmed by 2 bases and J by 3 bases, leaving 17 bases between them. The CDR3 contains 17 residues. CDR3 in amino acids: CASSLVSRGLINQPQHF. The CDR3 region has the DNA TGTGCCAGCAGTTTAGTAAGCAGGGGCCTGATCAATCAGCCCCAGCATTTT.

Only a few counts were recorded for this clonotype. This chain links TRBV10-3 with TRBJ2-3, with TRBD2 identical over 9 bases. Germline assignment: CDR1 ENHRY and CDR2 SYGVKD. Trimming took 4 bases from V and 0 from J; bases not matched to a gene: 8. The CDR3 totals 17 residues. Here the CDR3 DNA reads TGTGCCATCAGTGGGACCTTGACTAGCGGCAGCACAGATACGCAGTATTTT. It codes for CAISGTLTSGSTDTQYF.

The V gene is TRBV6-5, the J gene TRBJ2-3; maybe TRBD2 (6 bases). Germline V gene data show CDR1 as MNHEY and CDR2 as SVGAGI. There are 15 residues in the CDR3. Trimming removed 7 bases at V and 2 bases at J, with 16 bases between. DNA of the CDR3: TGTGCCAGCAACGGGAGAGGGGTAGACACAGATACGCAGTATTTT. This sequence encodes CASNGRGVDTDTQYF.

This clonotype came up a few times. The chain recombines TRBV20-1 with TRBJ2-5, with D possibly TRBD2 on 5 matching bases. Trimming removed 2 bases at V and 5 bases at J, with 18 bases between. The V gene's germline CDR1 is DFQATT and CDR2 SNEGSKA (reference sequence). CDR3 length: 15 residues. This chain's CDR3 is CSARSGGSSWETQYF. The DNA for the CDR3 is TGCAGTGCTAGATCAGGAGGCAGTAGTTGGGAGACCCAGTACTTC.

This clonotype was observed once. The gene calls are TRBV4-1 and TRBJ2-7; possibly TRBD1 for D (7 bases). Germline V lookup: CDR1 MGHRA, CDR2 YSYEKL. This CDR3 region has 16 residues. V shed 0 bases and J shed 4 bases, with 16 bases lying between them. CDR3 region: CASSQDRGQGVYEQYF. In DNA form, the CDR3 reads TGCGCCAGCAGCCAAGATCGGGGGCAGGGGGTATACGAGCAGTACTTC.

In this sample, this clonotype turned up a few times. This chain joins TRBV10-3 and TRBJ2-2; 7 bases align to TRBD2. The CDR3 has 16 residues. The J segment lost 1 base and the V segment lost 6 bases, leaving 8 bases of the junction unmatched. Germline V CDR1 and CDR2: ENHRY, SYGVKD. In nucleotides, the CDR3 is TGTGCCATCAGCGTTAGGAGCGGGATGAACACCGGGGAGCTGTTTTTT. Translating it yields CAISVRSGMNTGELFF.

This clonotype was picked up a small number of times. In DNA form, the CDR3 reads TGCGCCAGCAGCCAAGCCCTGGTGGTAGGGACTAGCGGCACAGATACGCAGTATTTT. Encoded protein: CASSQALVVGTSGTDTQYF. The chain carries TRBV4-1 and TRBJ2-3; the match to TRBD2 covers 10 bases. The CDR3 runs to 19 residues. Germline assignment: CDR1 MGHRA and CDR2 YSYEKL. J gave up 1 base and V 1 base, and 11 bases lay outside the gene matches.

CDR3 residues: CASSGRGLVYNEQFF. For the CDR3, the DNA is TGTGCCAGCAGCGGTCGTGGGCTAGTCTACAATGAGCAGTTCTTC. This chain uses TRBV7-8 with TRBJ2-1; D is undetermined. This CDR3 comprises 15 residues. Trimming took off 5 bases at V and 3 bases at J, with 14 bases between the two ends. The germline gives CDR1 SGHVS, CDR2 FQNEAQ.

In its sample, this clonotype was seen a few times. This sequence joins TRBV7-2 and TRBJ2-3; D is tentatively TRBD1 or TRBD2 (6 bases each). Germline loops: CDR1 SGHTA, CDR2 FQGNSA. The length of the CDR3 is 15 residues. The V gene lost 5 bases and the J gene lost 4 bases, with 16 bases spanning the gap. The DNA of the CDR3 is TGTGCCAGCAGCCCCGGGGGCTCTAGCGCAGATACGCAGTATTTT. Residues: CASSPGGSSADTQYF.

This clonotype was detected only a few times. The chain carries TRBV15 and TRBJ2-3, with 9 bases that match TRBD1. Germline V gene data show CDR1 as LNHNV and CDR2 as YYDKDF (reference sequence). The CDR3 has 15 residues. V trimming: 4 bases; J trimming: 1 base; junction bases outside the gene matches: 3. In DNA form, the CDR3 reads TGTGCCACCAGCATTTGGGACAGGGGCACAGATACGCAGTATTTT. It specifies CATSIWDRGTDTQYF.

The rearrangement links TRBV27 to TRBJ2-5, with D tentatively TRBD2 (5 bases). CDR1 and CDR2 (germline): MNHEY, SMNVEV (reference sequence). Trimming took off 11 bases at V and 3 bases at J, with 16 bases between the two ends. The CDR3 spans 13 residues. The CDR3 here is CAPPGILEETQYF. In DNA form, the CDR3 reads TGTGCCCCCCCCGGGATCTTGGAAGAGACCCAGTACTTC.

This clonotype showed up just a few times. The V call is TRBV4-3, the J call TRBJ2-2; D unclear. Per the germline V gene, CDR1 is LGHNA and CDR2 is YSLEER. Trimming left V 0 bases short and J 1 base short, with 9 bases between. The CDR3 runs 16 residues. The DNA for the CDR3 is TGCGCCAGCAGCCAAGACCCGGCGAGGAACACCGGGGAGCTGTTTTTT. Translated, it gives CASSQDPARNTGELFF.

This clonotype was recorded at least ten times. The CDR3 region has the DNA TGTGCCAGCAGCTTAGCAGGCGGCCCTTACGAGCAGTACTTC. Its translation: CASSLAGGPYEQYF. The chain employs TRBV7-2 and TRBJ2-7; D is ambiguous. Between the trimmed V and J ends, which lost 0 bases and 4 bases, there was a span of 10 bases. CDR1 SGHTA and CDR2 FQGNSA come from the germline V gene. The CDR3 consists of 14 residues.

The chain has TRBV7-9 and TRBJ2-7; perhaps TRBD2 as D (5 bases). Germline CDR1 is SEHNR and CDR2 is FQNEAQ (reference sequence). Trimming stripped 5 bases from V and 4 bases from J, with 18 bases between. This CDR3 is 15 amino acids long. The CDR3 sequence: CASSLDYTEEYEQYF. Here the CDR3 DNA reads TGTGCCAGCAGCCTAGACTATACGGAGGAGTACGAGCAGTACTTC.

This clonotype was seen a few times. The chain combines TRBV3-2 with TRBJ2-6; the table's D call TRBD1 went unverified against the DNA. TRBV3-2 is tagged as a pseudogene. CDR3 length: 19 residues. CDR3 residues: CASSPGPAGFTPGANVLTF. In DNA form, the CDR3 reads TGTGCCAGCAGCCCTGGACCCGCAGGGTTTACGCCTGGGGCCAACGTCCTGACTTTC.

Remarks on this clonotype: One end of the junction does not line up with germline, which may come from a read error. The chain has TRBV6-5 and TRBJ2-1, with D possibly TRBD1 on 5 matching bases. From germline, CDR1 is MNHEY and CDR2 SVGAGI. The CDR3 covers 13 residues. CDR3 DNA sequence: TGTGCCAGCACCCCTAGGGGCAGGAGTGAGCAGATCTTC. As protein: CASTPRGRSEQIF.

This clonotype turned up a few times. The rearrangement joins TRBV27 to TRBJ2-7; D is unresolved. Germline CDR1 MNHEY, CDR2 SMNVEV (reference sequence). V lost 7 bases and J 0 bases, leaving 19 bases between the germline ends. The length of the CDR3 is 16 residues. As DNA, the CDR3 is TGTGCCAGCAAATTCGTGGCTATGGGAAGCTCCTACGAGCAGTACTTC. It is translated as CASKFVAMGSSYEQYF.

The chain carries TRBV20-1 and TRBJ1-5; TRBD1 aligns across 7 bases. The CDR3 is made up of 13 amino acids. V lost 6 bases to trimming and J lost 1 base; unmatched junction nucleotides: 3. CDR1 and CDR2 (germline): DFQATT, SNEGSKA (reference sequence). CDR3 nucleotides: TGCAGTGCGCTGGACAGGAGCAATCAGCCCCAGCATTTT. It codes for CSALDRSNQPQHF.

The chain has TRBV7-2 and TRBJ2-1, with D possibly matching TRBD1 (7 bases). The CDR3 is 13 residues long. Looked up from germline, CDR1 is SGHTA and CDR2 is FQGNSA. V was pared by 5 bases and J by 6 bases, with 11 bases between. The CDR3 DNA sequence: TGTGCCAGCAGCGCCCAGGGGGGCAATGAGCAGTTCTTC. This sequence encodes CASSAQGGNEQFF. The whole variable domain, filled in from reference TRBV7-2 and TRBJ2-1, reads GAGVSQSPSNKVTEKGKDVELRCDPISGHTALYWYRQSLGQGLEFLIYFQGNSAPDKSGLPSDRFSAERTGGSVSTLTIQRTQQEDSAVYLCASSAQGGNEQFFGPGTRLTVL.

The chain carries TRBV12-3 or TRBV12-4 and TRBJ2-2, with 8 bases lining up with TRBD2. The V gene end was trimmed by 3 bases and the J gene end by 5 bases; junction bases not matched to a gene: 2. This CDR3 is built from 14 residues. CDR3 nucleotides: TGTGCCAGCAGTTTCGCTAGCGGGACCGGGGAGCTGTTTTTT. It specifies CASSFASGTGELFF.

The chain links TRBV20-1 to TRBJ2-4; 7 positions match TRBD2. The length of the CDR3 is 11 residues. After removal of 3 bases from V and 11 bases from J, the junction contained 4 bases not matched to a gene. Germline CDR1 DFQATT, CDR2 SNEGSKA (reference sequence). The CDR3 nucleotides are TGCAGTGCTAGTGAGCGGGGTCTTCAGTACTTC. Translating gives CSASERGLQYF.